The 21 T cell receptor beta chains below were found in one sample sequenced in a study of shared clonotypes between healthy human individuals. Profiling relied on immunoSEQ multiplex PCR, and the TCRdb table lists in-frame clones only, not all of them. The table shows around 1.6 million clones, with approximately 98% occurring only once. Specimen: naive CD4+ T cells sorted from blood. Subset reported: CD45RA+ positively selected. Receptor source: a man aged 30 to 45 in good health.

This chain uses TRBV2 with TRBJ2-7; 12 bases map to TRBD2. After removal of 8 bases from V and 4 bases from J, the junction contained 9 bases not matched to a gene. CDR1 is SNHLY and CDR2 is FYNNEI in the germline V gene. The CDR3 covers 15 residues. In DNA form, the CDR3 reads TGTGCCAGCTCCAGGACTAGCGGGATAGAGTACGAGCAGTACTTC. Its translation: CASSRTSGIEYEQYF. Combining the CDR3 with reference TRBV2 and TRBJ2-7 gives the whole variable domain EPEVTQTPSHQVTQMGQEVILRCVPISNHLYFYWYRQILGQKVEFLVSFYNNEISEKSEIFDDQFSVERPDGSNFTLKIRSTKLEDSAMYFCASSRTSGIEYEQYFGPGTRLTVT.

The chain recombines TRBV7-3 with TRBJ1-2; 7 bases are shared with TRBD1. Trimming cost V 5 bases and J 7 bases; bases outside gene matches: 10. The CDR3 runs 14 residues. From germline, CDR1 is SGHTA and CDR2 FQGTGA. CDR3 DNA sequence: TGTGCCAGCAGCCTCCGGACAGGTGAAGGTGGCTACACCTTC. Translated: CASSLRTGEGGYTF.

This chain uses TRBV2 with TRBJ2-6; D is uncertain. V dropped 3 bases and J dropped 0 bases, with 9 bases sitting between them. Germline V CDR1 and CDR2: SNHLY, FYNNEI. The CDR3 sequence is 16 residues long. CDR3 amino acids: CASSEDWGSGANVLTF. In DNA form, the CDR3 reads TGTGCCAGCAGTGAGGATTGGGGCTCTGGGGCCAACGTCCTGACTTTC.

This clone was counted many times. V gene TRBV19 combines with J gene TRBJ2-1; D not resolved. The V and J ends lost 5 bases and 7 bases respectively, with 12 bases between them. Germline CDR1 and CDR2: LNHDA and SQIVND (reference sequence). This CDR3 is 13 amino acids long. Here the CDR3 reads CASSLLIVNEQFF. Here the CDR3 DNA reads TGTGCCAGTAGTTTACTTATAGTAAATGAGCAGTTCTTC.

The chain is built from TRBV6-6 and TRBJ1-4; D is ambiguous. The CDR3 covers 14 residues. The germline gives CDR1 MNHNY, CDR2 SVGAGI (reference sequence). V was shortened by 0 bases and J by 5 bases, with 7 bases between the two germline ends. For the CDR3, the DNA is TGTGCCAGCAGTTACTCGAGCAGGAATGAAAAACTGTTTTTT. It translates to CASSYSSRNEKLFF.

A word on this clone: Other DNA sequences from this sample encode an identical CDR3 as well. The rearrangement links TRBV7-2 to TRBJ2-2, with D hard to call. CDR3 size: 15 residues. Germline CDR1 reads SGHTA; CDR2 reads FQGNSA. V was cut by 0 bases and J by 1 base, with 6 bases left in between. Here the CDR3 reads CASSLAQRNTGELFF. Written as DNA, the CDR3 is TGTGCCAGCAGCTTAGCTCAGAGGAACACCGGGGAGCTGTTTTTT.

V and J are TRBV30 and TRBJ1-2, with D maybe TRBD1 (6 bases). From germline, CDR1 is GTSNPN and CDR2 SVGIG (reference sequence). The V end was cut by 1 base, the J end by 3 bases, with 9 bases between. This CDR3 has 13 amino acids. Here the CDR3 reads CAWSESGDYGYTF. The CDR3 DNA is TGTGCCTGGAGTGAATCAGGGGACTATGGCTACACCTTC.

The chain links TRBV18 to TRBJ1-1; unclear D gene. The CDR3 is 13 residues long. Germline V gene sequence: CDR1 KGHSH, CDR2 LQKENI. V lost 0 bases and J 5 bases, leaving 7 bases between the germline ends. The DNA of the CDR3 is TGTGCCAGCTCACCACCGGAGTGGACTGAAGCTTTCTTT. It translates to CASSPPEWTEAFF.

V is TRBV2 and J is TRBJ2-7; D gene ambiguous. Germline V gives CDR1 SNHLY, CDR2 FYNNEI. The V gene lost 5 bases and the J gene lost 0 bases, with 11 bases spanning the gap. The CDR3 loop spans 14 amino acids. The CDR3 sequence is CASSLGLYSYEQYF. The CDR3 region has the DNA TGTGCCAGCAGTTTAGGGCTTTACTCCTACGAGCAGTACTTC.

The rearrangement uses TRBV27 and TRBJ2-7, with D perhaps matching TRBD1 (6 bases). V was clipped by 10 bases and J by 5 bases, with 24 bases between them. Germline-derived CDR1 and CDR2 are MNHEY and SMNVEV (reference sequence). This CDR3 has 15 residues. As DNA, the CDR3 is TGTGCCACTAACGCCGGGCAGGGGTATTCCCACGAGCAGTACTTC. Translating gives CATNAGQGYSHEQYF.

This clone was seen once. The chain combines TRBV25-1 with TRBJ2-3, with D uncertain. This CDR3 has 13 residues. Germline V gene sequence: CDR1 MGHDK, CDR2 SYGVNS. Trimming pared 1 base from V and 6 bases from J, leaving 8 bases between. As DNA, the CDR3 is TGTGCCAGCAGTGAATCGGAATATGATACGCAGTATTTT. Its protein is CASSESEYDTQYF.

On this clone: This CDR3 is also generated by other DNA sequences in the sample. The rearrangement links TRBV18 to TRBJ2-5; D ambiguous. There are 15 residues in the CDR3. Germline values: CDR1 KGHSH, CDR2 LQKENI. Trimming cost V 0 bases and J 5 bases, with 13 bases left between them. For the CDR3, the DNA is TGTGCCAGCTCACCACCGGGTCTTGCGGAGGAGACCCAGTACTTC. This translates into CASSPPGLAEETQYF.

This CDR3 is CASQLLTGELFF. The CDR3 region has the DNA TGTGCCAGCCAATTACTCACCGGGGAGCTGTTTTTT. The genes are TRBV18 and TRBJ2-2; D is undetermined. V was trimmed by 8 bases and J by 4 bases, leaving 8 bases between them. The CDR3 consists of 12 residues. Germline V gene sequence: CDR1 KGHSH, CDR2 LQKENI.

Comments on this clone: The sample has other DNA sequences that encode this CDR3 too. This chain links TRBV5-6 with TRBJ2-7; D call uncertain. In germline, CDR1 is SGHDT, CDR2 YYEEEE. This CDR3 spans 12 amino acids. V lost 4 bases to trimming and J lost 4 bases, with 9 bases between them. CDR3 DNA sequence: TGTGCCAGCAGCATAGATCTATACGAGCAGTACTTC. Its translation is CASSIDLYEQYF.

This clone has just one count. Other DNA sequences from this sample encode an identical CDR3 as well. The chain employs TRBV4-2 and TRBJ2-7, with D unresolved. From germline, CDR1 is LGHNA and CDR2 YNFKEQ. The germline V and J ends were trimmed by 3 bases and 1 base, with 1 base remaining between them. CDR3 length: 11 amino acids. DNA for the CDR3: TGTGCCAGCAGCCAGTCCTACGAGCAGTACTTC. Residues: CASSQSYEQYF.

As DNA, the CDR3 is TGTGCCAGCAGCACAGGAAATGGGATCACAGATACGCAGTATTTT. As protein: CASSTGNGITDTQYF. The chain recombines TRBV6-1 with TRBJ2-3; maybe TRBD1 (5 bases). The CDR3 consists of 15 residues. The V end was cut by 6 bases, the J end by 2 bases, with 15 bases between. Germline lookup yields CDR1 MNHNS and CDR2 SASEGT.

J is TRBJ2-3 and V is TRBV6-5, with 8 bases aligning to TRBD2. The CDR3 is 15 residues long. Germline assignment: CDR1 MNHEY and CDR2 SVGAGI. With 8 bases clipped from V and 2 bases from J, the junction kept 9 bases outside the gene matches. CDR3 sequence (DNA): TGTGCCAGCCATCGATTTAGCGGGGTCACAGATACGCAGTATTTT. It specifies CASHRFSGVTDTQYF.

The V gene is TRBV29-1, the J gene TRBJ2-7; D possibly corresponds to TRBD2 (6 bases). The CDR3 has 12 residues. CDR1 is SQVTM, CDR2 ANQGSEA, per germline. Trimming took 7 bases from V and 3 from J, leaving 13 bases between them. CDR3 residues: CSGGDHFYEQYF. CDR3 coding DNA: TGCAGCGGGGGGGACCACTTCTACGAGCAGTACTTC.

This chain connects TRBV19 to TRBJ1-1; D is possibly TRBD1 (6 bases). Trimming cost V 2 bases and J 2 bases, with 12 bases left between them. Germline V gives CDR1 LNHDA, CDR2 SQIVND (reference sequence). This CDR3 has 15 residues. CDR3 DNA sequence: TGTGCCAGTAGTATACCCGGGGGGGGCAACACTGAAGCTTTCTTT. It codes for CASSIPGGGNTEAFF.

The chain joins TRBV6-5 to TRBJ1-2; 9 bases fit TRBD1. The CDR3 extends over 14 amino acids. Germline loops: CDR1 MNHEY, CDR2 SVGAGI. The junction had 5 bases not matched to a gene; V was cut back by 6 bases and J by 3 bases. The chain's CDR3 is CASSHRQGDYGYTF. CDR3 bases: TGTGCCAGCAGCCACCGACAGGGGGACTATGGCTACACCTTC.

The J gene is TRBJ2-7, the V gene TRBV15; 12 nucleotides agree with TRBD2. The CDR3 runs 19 residues. Trimming took 0 bases from V and 4 from J; bases not matched to a gene: 13. Germline CDR1 and CDR2: LNHNV and YYDKDF (reference sequence). CDR3 coding DNA: TGTGCCACCAGCAGAGAAGGTCGGCCTAGCGGGAGGGCCGGGTACGAGCAGTACTTC. As protein: CATSREGRPSGRAGYEQYF.